Listed here are 3 T cell receptor beta chains from one sample, sequenced in a study of blood T cell repertoires in COVID-19. The assay was immunoSEQ multiplex PCR, and TCRdb's table has in-frame clones only and misses some. This table has about 110,000 clones, 75% to 95% appearing once. The sample comprised peripheral blood. The receptors stem from a woman between 25 and 40 years old with acute or convalescent COVID-19.

This clone was recorded once. The V gene is TRBV28, the J gene TRBJ2-1; TRBD2 matches 11 bases. Germline assignment: CDR1 MDHEN and CDR2 SYDVKM. This CDR3 has 14 amino acids. Unmatched junction bases numbered 4, after V lost 6 bases and J lost 6 bases. CDR3 protein: CASRLAGVGNEQFF. The CDR3, as DNA: TGTGCCAGCAGACTAGCGGGAGTGGGCAATGAGCAGTTCTTC.

The V and J genes are TRBV4-3 and TRBJ2-3; TRBD1 aligns across 12 bases. This CDR3 comprises 16 residues. The germline V gene encodes CDR1 LGHNA and CDR2 YSLEER. Losses at the gene ends were 2 bases for V and 9 bases for J; bases not matched to a gene: 9. The CDR3: CASSQSPGQGADTQYF. The CDR3 nucleotides read TGCGCCAGCAGCCAATCTCCGGGACAGGGGGCCGACACGCAGTATTTT.

The rearrangement joins TRBV4-1 to TRBJ1-5; D not resolved. Trimming removed 0 bases from V and 9 bases from J, with 12 bases in between. The CDR3 contains 14 residues. The germline CDR1 and CDR2 sequences are MGHRA and YSYEKL. The CDR3 here is CASSQESQEGPQHF. The CDR3 DNA is TGCGCCAGCAGCCAAGAGAGTCAGGAGGGGCCCCAGCATTTT.